These T cell receptor beta chains were read from a single sample in a study of cytomegalovirus exposure and HLA in healthy donors. Clones were sequenced by immunoSEQ multiplex PCR, and TCRdb holds only the in-frame ones, with some missing. The table includes about 220,000 clones, approximately 80% detected once. The specimen sequenced was PBMCs. These receptors were taken from a boy aged 2-9 years in good health and CMV-seronegative. CDR3s leave out the opening cysteine and the closing phenylalanine or tryptophan.

>TRBJ1-1|TRBV9
ASSPGRVVNTEAF
>TRBJ2-3|TRBV13
ASSSFLAGGPATDTQY
>TRBJ2-7|TRBV5-5
ASSIDRDRGWYEQY
>TRBJ2-5|TRBV6-1
ASSEGLATETQY
>TRBJ1-1|TRBV6-5
ASSYGHLNTEAF
>TRBJ2-7|TRBV5-1
ASSLGVGTGPYEQY
>TRBJ2-2|TRBV29-1
SVEFVEARAGELF
>TRBJ1-2|TRBV5-4
ASSLDQSNYGYT
>TRBJ2-3|TRBV10-1
ASSIIYTDTQY
>TRBJ1-1|TRBV7-9
SSSFPGTGGVDTEAF
>TRBJ2-1|TRBV11-2
ASSLGLAGGNEQF
>TRBJ2-7|TRBV9
ASSPPNRGEQY
>TRBJ1-5|TRBV4-1
ASSQEGSGVGQPQH
>TRBJ2-7|TRBV5-4
ASSLGAGTQTYEQY
>TRBJ2-1|TRBV5-1
ASTFSGLAGENEQF
>TRBJ1-3|TRBV9
ASSVEEGGQVHTIY
>TRBJ2-1|TRBV4-1
ASSFGLADYNEQF
>TRBJ1-2|TRBV6-1
ASSRGERPSYGYT
>TRBJ1-2|TRBV7-9
ASSLEGVRDGYT
>TRBJ2-1|TRBV11-2
ASSLGRANEQF
>TRBJ2-3|TRBV2
ASSGLAGGPGDTQY
>TRBJ2-5|TRBV5-8
ASSLDDRAQTQY
>TRBJ2-1|TRBV19
ASSRTGGINEQF
>TRBJ1-3|TRBV7-6
ASSLGPRNTIY
>TRBJ2-5|TRBV19
ASSISREETQY
>TRBJ2-7|TRBV27
ASSFSLAESYEQY